This entry lists 2 T cell receptor beta chains sequenced from one sample in a study of metastatic and nonmetastatic thyroid tumors. No patient had received any treatment before thyroid surgery. Via MiXCR, TCRdb re-called the PCR reads. The data hold about 30,000 clones, with 25% observed a single time. The sample was blood. Every receptor here comes from a female donor with papillary thyroid cancer or a benign thyroid nodule (not recorded which). Some clones in this sample may be carry-over from other donors' samples.

The chain recombines TRBV7-3 with TRBJ2-3; D is possibly TRBD2 (5 bases). This CDR3 spans 13 amino acids. V gave up 1 base and J gave up 9 bases, with 11 bases separating them. Germline CDR1 reads SGHTA; CDR2 reads FQGTGA. The CDR3 sequence is CASSLRRDMTQYF. The CDR3 DNA follows: TGTGCCAGCAGCTTAAGACGGGATATGACGCAGTATTTT.

Ten or more counts support this clone. J is TRBJ2-2 and V is TRBV7-2, with D perhaps TRBD1 or TRBD2 (5 bases each). With 1 base removed from V and 4 bases from J, the gap between germline ends came to 7 bases. Per the germline V gene, CDR1 is SGHTA and CDR2 is FQGNSA. The CDR3 runs to 14 residues. The CDR3 nucleotides read TGTGCCAGCAGCTTAGAAGGGACCACCGGGGAGCTGTTTTTT. This gives the protein CASSLEGTTGELFF.